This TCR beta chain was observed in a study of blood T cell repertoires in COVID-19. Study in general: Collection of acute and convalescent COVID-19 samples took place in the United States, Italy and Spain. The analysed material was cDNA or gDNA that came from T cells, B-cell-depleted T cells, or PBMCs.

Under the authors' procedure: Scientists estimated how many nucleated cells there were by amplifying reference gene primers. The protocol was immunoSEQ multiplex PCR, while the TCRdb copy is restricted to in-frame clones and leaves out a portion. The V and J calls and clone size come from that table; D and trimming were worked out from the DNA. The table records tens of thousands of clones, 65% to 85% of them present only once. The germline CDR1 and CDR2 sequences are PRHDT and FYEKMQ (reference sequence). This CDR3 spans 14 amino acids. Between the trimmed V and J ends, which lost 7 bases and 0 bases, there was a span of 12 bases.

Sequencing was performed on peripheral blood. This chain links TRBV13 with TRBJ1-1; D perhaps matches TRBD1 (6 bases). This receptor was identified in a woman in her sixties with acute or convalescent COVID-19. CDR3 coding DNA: TGTGCCAGCACCCGGGGGGCCGTGAACACTGAAGCTTTCTTT. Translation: CASTRGAVNTEAFF.